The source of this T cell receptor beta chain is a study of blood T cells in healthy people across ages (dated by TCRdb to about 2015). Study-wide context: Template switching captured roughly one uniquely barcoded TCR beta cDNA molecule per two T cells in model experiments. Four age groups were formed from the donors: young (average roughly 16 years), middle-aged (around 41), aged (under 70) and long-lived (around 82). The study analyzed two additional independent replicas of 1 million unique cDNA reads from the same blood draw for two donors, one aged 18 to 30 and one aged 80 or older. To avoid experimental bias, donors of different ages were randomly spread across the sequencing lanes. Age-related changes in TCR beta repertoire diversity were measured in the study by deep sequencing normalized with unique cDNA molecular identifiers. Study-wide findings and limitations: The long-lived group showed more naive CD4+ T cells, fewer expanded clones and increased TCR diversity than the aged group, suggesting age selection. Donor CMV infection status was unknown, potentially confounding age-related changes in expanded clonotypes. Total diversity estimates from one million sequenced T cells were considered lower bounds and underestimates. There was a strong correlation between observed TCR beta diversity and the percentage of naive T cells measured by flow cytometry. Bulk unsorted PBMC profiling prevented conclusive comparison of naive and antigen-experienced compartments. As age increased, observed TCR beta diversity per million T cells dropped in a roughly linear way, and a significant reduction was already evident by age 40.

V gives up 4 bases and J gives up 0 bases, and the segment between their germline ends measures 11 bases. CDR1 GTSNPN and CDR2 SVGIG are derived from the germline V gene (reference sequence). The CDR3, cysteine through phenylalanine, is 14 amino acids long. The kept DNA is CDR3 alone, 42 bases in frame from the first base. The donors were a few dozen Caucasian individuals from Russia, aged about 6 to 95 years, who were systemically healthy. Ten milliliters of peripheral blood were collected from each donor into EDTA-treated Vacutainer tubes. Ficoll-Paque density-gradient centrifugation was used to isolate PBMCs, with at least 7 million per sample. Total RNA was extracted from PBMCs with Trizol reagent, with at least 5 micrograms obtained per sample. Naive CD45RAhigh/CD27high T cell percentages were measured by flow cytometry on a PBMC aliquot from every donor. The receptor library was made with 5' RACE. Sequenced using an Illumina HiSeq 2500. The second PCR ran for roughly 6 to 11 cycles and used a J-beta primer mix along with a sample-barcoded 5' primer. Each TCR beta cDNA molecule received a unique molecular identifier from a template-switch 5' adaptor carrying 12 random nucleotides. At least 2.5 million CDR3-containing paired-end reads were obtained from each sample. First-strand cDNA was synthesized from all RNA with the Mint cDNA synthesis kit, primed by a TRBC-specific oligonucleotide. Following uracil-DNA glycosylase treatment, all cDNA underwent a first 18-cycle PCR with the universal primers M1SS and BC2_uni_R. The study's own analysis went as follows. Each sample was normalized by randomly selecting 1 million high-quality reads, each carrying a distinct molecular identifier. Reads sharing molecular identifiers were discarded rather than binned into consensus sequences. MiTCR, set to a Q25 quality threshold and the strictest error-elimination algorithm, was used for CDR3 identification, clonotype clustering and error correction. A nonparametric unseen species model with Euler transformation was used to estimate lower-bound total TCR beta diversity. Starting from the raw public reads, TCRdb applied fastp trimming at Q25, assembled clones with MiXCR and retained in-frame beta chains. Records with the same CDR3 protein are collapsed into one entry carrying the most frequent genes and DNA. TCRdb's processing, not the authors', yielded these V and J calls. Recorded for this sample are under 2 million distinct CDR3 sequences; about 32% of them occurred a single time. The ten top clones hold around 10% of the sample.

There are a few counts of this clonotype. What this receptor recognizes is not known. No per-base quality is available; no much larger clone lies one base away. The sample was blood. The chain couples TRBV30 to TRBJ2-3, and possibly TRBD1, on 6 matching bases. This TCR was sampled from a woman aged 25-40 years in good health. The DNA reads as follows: TGTGCCTGGACCACAGGGCTAAGCACAGATACGCAGTATTTT. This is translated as CAWTTGLSTDTQYF.